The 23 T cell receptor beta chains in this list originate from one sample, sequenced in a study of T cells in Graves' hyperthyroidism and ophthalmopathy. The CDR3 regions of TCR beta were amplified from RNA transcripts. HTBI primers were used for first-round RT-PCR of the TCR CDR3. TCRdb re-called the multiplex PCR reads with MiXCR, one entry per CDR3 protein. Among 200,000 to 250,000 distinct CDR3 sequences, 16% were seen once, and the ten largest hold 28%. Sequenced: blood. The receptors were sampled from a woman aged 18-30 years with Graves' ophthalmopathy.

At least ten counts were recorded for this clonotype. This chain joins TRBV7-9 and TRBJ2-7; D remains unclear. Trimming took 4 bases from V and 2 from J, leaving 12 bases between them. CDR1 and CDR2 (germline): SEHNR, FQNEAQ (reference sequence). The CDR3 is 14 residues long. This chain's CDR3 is CASSSWPGAYEQYF. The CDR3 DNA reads TGTGCCAGCAGCTCCTGGCCAGGAGCCTACGAGCAGTACTTC. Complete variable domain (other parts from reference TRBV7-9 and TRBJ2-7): DTGVSQNPRHKITKRGQNVTFRCDPISEHNRLYWYRQTLGQGPEFLTYFQNEAQLEKSRLLSDRFSAERPKGSFSTLEIQRTEQGDSAMYLCASSSWPGAYEQYFGPGTRLTVT.

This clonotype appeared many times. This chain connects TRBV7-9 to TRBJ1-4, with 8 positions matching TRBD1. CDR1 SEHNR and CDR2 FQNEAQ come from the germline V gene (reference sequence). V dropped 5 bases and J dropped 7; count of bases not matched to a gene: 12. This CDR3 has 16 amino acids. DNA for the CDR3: TGTGCCAGCAGCCCGAGACTACAGGGGGGAGGTGAAAAACTGTTTTTT. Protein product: CASSPRLQGGGEKLFF.

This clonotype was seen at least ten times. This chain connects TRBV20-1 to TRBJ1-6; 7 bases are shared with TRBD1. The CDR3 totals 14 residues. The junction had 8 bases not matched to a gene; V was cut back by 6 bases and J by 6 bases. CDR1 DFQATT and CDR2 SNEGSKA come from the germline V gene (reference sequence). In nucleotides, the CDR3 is TGCAGTGCCGGAGGGGGGACAGTTAATTCACCCCTCCACTTT. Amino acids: CSAGGGTVNSPLHF.

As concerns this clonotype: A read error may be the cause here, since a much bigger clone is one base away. DNA of the CDR3: TGCGGTGCTAGAGATGGTGGAGAGACCCAGTACTTC. It specifies CGARDGGETQYF. V and J are TRBV20-1 and TRBJ2-5, with D unresolved. Per germline, CDR1 DFQATT and CDR2 SNEGSKA (reference sequence). CDR3 length: 12 amino acids.

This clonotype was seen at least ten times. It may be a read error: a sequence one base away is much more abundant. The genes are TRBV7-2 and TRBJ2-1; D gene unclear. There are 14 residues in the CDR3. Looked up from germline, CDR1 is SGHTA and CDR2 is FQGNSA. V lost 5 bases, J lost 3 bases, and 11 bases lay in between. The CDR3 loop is CASSLITGYNEQFF. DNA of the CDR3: TGTGCCAGCAGCCTCATAACCGGCTACAATGAGCAGTTCTTC.

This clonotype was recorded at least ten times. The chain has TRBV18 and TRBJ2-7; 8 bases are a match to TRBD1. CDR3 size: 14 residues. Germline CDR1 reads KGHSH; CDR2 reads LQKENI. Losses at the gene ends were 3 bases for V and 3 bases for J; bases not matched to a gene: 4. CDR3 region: CASSPGTGGYEQYF. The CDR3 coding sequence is TGTGCCAGCTCACCCGGGACAGGAGGCTACGAGCAGTACTTC.

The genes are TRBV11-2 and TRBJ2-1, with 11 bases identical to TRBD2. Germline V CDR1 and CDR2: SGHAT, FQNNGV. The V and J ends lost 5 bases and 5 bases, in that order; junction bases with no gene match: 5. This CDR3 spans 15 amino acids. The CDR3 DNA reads TGTGCCAGCAGCCTTAGCGGGAGGGCAAACAATGAGCAGTTCTTC. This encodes CASSLSGRANNEQFF.

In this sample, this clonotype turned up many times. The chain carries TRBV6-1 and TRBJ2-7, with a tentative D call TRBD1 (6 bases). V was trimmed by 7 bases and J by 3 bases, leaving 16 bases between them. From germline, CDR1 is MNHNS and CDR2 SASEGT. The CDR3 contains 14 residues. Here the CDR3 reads CASIISPGDYEQYF. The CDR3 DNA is TGTGCCAGCATCATAAGTCCAGGGGACTACGAGCAGTACTTC.

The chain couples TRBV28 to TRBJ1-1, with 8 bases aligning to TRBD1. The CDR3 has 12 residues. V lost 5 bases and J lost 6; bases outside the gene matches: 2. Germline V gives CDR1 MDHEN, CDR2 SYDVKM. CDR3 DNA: TGTGCCAGCAGTCGCAGGGGGCCTGAAGCTTTCTTT. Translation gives CASSRRGPEAFF.

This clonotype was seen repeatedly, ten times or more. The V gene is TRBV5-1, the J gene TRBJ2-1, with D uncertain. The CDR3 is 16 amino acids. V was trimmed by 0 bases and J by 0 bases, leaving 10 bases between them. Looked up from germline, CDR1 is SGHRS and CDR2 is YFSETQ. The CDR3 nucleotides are TGCGCCAGCAGCTTGGATGGGGTGAGCTCCTACAATGAGCAGTTCTTC. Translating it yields CASSLDGVSSYNEQFF.

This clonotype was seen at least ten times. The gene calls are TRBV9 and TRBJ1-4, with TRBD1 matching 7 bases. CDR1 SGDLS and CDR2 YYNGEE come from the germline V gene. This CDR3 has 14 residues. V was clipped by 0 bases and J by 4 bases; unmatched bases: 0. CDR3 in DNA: TGTGCCAGCAGCGTAGGGGACAGTAATGAAAAACTGTTTTTT. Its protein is CASSVGDSNEKLFF.

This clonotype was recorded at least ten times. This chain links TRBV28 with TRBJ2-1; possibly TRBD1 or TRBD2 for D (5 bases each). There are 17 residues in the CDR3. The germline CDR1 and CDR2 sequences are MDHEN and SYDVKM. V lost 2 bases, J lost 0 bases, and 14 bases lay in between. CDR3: CASSLPPGRNSYNEQFF. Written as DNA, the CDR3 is TGTGCCAGCAGTTTACCACCGGGACGCAACTCCTACAATGAGCAGTTCTTC. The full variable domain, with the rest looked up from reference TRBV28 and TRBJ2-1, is DVKVTQSSRYLVKRTGEKVFLECVQDMDHENMFWYRQDPGLGLRLIYFSYDVKMKEKGDIPEGYSVSREKKERFSLILESASTNQTSMYLCASSLPPGRNSYNEQFFGPGTRLTVL.

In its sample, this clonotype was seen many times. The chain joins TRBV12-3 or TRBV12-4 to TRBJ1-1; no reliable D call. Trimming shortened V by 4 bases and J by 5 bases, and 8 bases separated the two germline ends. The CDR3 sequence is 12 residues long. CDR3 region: CASSSYTTEAFF. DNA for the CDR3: TGTGCCAGCAGTTCTTACACGACTGAAGCTTTCTTT.

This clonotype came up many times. In nucleotides, the CDR3 is TGTGCCAGCAGCCCGTGGACAGGGAGGTTCTATGGCTACACCTTC. The encoded protein is CASSPWTGRFYGYTF. The V and J genes are TRBV14 and TRBJ1-2; 8 bases align to TRBD1. CDR1 is SGHDN and CDR2 is FVKESK in the germline V gene. V trimming: 4 bases; J trimming: 4 bases; junction bases outside the gene matches: 8. This CDR3 is 15 amino acids long.

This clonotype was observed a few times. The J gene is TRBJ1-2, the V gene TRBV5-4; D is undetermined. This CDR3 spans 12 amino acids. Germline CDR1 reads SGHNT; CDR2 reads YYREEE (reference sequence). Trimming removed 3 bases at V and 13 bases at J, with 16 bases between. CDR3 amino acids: CASSSGAGGPTF. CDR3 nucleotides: TGTGCCAGCAGCTCCGGAGCGGGAGGGCCCACCTTC.

CDR3 DNA: TGCGCCAGCAGCGTCCTAGCGAAATCCTACGAGCAGTACTTC. Protein sequence: CASSVLAKSYEQYF. This rearrangement joins TRBV5-1 to TRBJ2-7, with a weak D call TRBD2 (6 bases). V was trimmed by 4 bases and J by 1 base, leaving 12 bases between them. There are 14 residues in the CDR3. CDR1 is SGHRS and CDR2 is YFSETQ in the germline V gene.

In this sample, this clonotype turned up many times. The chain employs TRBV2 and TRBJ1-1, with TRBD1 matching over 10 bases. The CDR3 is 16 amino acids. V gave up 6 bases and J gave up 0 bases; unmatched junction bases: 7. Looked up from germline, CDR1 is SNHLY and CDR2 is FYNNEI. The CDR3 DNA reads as TGTGCCAGCAGCCACTCGGGACAGGGGATGAACACTGAAGCTTTCTTT. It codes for CASSHSGQGMNTEAFF.

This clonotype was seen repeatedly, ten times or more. CDR3: CASSSPTVSYEQYF. The CDR3, as DNA: TGTGCCAGCAGTTCCCCGACAGTATCCTACGAGCAGTACTTC. The rearrangement links TRBV6-2 or TRBV6-3 to TRBJ2-7; possible D gene TRBD1, 5 bases. V lost 4 bases, J lost 1 base, and 11 bases lay in between. The CDR3 spans 14 residues. Germline V CDR1 and CDR2: MNHEY, SVGEGT.

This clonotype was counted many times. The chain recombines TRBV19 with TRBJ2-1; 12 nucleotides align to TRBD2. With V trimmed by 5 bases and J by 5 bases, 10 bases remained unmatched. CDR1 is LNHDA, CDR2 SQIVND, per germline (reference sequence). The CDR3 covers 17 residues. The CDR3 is CASSFRLAGAWDNEQFF. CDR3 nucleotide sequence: TGTGCCAGTAGTTTTAGACTAGCGGGAGCTTGGGACAATGAGCAGTTCTTC.

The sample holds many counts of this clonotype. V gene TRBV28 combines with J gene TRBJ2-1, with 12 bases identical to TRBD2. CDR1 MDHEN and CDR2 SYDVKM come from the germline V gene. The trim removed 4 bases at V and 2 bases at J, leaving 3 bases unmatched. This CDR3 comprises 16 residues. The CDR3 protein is CASSSRLAGAYNEQFF. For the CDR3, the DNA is TGTGCCAGCAGTTCCCGACTAGCGGGAGCCTACAATGAGCAGTTCTTC.

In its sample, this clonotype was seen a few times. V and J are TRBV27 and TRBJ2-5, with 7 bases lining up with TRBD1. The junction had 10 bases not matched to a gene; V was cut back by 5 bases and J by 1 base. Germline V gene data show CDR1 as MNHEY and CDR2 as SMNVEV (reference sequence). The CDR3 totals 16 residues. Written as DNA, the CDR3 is TGTGCCAGCAGTCCAAGGGACAGAACACTCCAAGAGACCCAGTACTTC. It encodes CASSPRDRTLQETQYF.

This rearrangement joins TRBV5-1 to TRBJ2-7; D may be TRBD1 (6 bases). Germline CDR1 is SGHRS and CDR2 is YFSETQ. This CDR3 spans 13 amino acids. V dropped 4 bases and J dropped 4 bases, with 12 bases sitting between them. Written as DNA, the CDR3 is TGCGCCAGCAGCGGGTCCGGGACATACGAGCAGTACTTC. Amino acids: CASSGSGTYEQYF.

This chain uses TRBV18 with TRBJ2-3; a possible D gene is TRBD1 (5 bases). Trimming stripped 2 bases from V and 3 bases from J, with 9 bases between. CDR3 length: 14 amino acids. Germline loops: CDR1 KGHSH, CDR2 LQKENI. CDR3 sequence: CASSPDSPTDTQYF. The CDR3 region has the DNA TGTGCCAGCTCACCAGACAGTCCGACAGATACGCAGTATTTT.